This T cell receptor beta chain appears in the sequencing data of a study of T cell responses to AZD1222 COVID-19 vaccine. Study results and caveats: All repertoire sampling was performed exclusively after the peak T cell response.

The assay was immunoSEQ multiplex PCR, and TCRdb's table has in-frame clones only and misses some. The table has 75,000 to 100,000 clones, approximately 90% seen once. Points on this clone: Its specificity is not known.

V lost 6 bases, J lost 5 bases, and 17 bases lay in between. CDR3 size: 14 residues. Looked up from germline, CDR1 is MRHNA and CDR2 is SNTAGT. Sequenced material: peripheral blood, taken on day 0 of AZD1222 vaccination. The receptor comes from an adult in good health. This sequence joins TRBV6-4 and TRBJ2-7, with D possibly matching TRBD2 (6 bases). The CDR3 sequence is CASSGNAGSDEQYF. The CDR3 DNA is TGTGCCAGCAGCGGAAATGCGGGGTCGGACGAGCAGTACTTC.